This T cell receptor beta chain was captured by sequencing in a study of blood T cell repertoires in COVID-19. About the study: From T cells, B-cell-depleted T cells, or PBMCs came the material, which was cDNA or gDNA.

Per the original data handling: How many nucleated cells were present was estimated from reference gene primer amplification. Sequencing was performed with immunoSEQ multiplex PCR; in TCRdb, only in-frame clones are kept and a portion is missing. That table supplies the V and J calls and clone size; D and trimming were determined from the DNA. Here the sample spans approximately 200,000 clones, more than 85% being singletons. This TCR was sampled from a woman aged 25 to 39 with active or convalescent COVID-19. Sequences were obtained from peripheral blood.

Here the CDR3 reads CSARVAELAFF. The CDR3 region has the DNA TGCAGTGCTAGGGTCGCCGAGTTGGCTTTCTTT. J is TRBJ1-1 and V is TRBV20-1; no clear D gene. V shed 3 bases and J shed 11 bases, with 13 bases lying between them. This CDR3 contains 11 residues. Germline V CDR1 and CDR2: DFQATT, SNEGSKA (reference sequence).